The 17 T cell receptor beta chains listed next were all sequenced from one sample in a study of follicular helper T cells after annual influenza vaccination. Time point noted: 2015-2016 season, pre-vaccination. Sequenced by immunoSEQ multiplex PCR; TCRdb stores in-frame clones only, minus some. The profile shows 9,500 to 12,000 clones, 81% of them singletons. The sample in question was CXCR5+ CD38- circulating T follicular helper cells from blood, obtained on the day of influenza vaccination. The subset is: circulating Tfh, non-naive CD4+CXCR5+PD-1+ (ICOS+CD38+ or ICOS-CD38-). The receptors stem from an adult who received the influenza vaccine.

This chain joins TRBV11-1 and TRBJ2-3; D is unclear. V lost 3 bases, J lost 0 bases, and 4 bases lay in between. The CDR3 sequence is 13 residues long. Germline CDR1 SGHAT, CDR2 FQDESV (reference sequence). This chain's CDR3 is CASSLDSTDTQYF. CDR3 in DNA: TGTGCCAGCAGCTTGGATAGCACAGATACGCAGTATTTT.

The CDR3 sequence: CASSSGATNEKLFF. The CDR3 bases are TGTGCCAGCAGCTCGGGTGCAACTAATGAAAAACTGTTTTTT. The V and J genes are TRBV5-5 and TRBJ1-4; D unclear. V shed 3 bases and J shed 0 bases, with 6 bases lying between them. Germline assignment: CDR1 SGHKS and CDR2 YYEKEE (reference sequence). The CDR3 contains 14 residues.

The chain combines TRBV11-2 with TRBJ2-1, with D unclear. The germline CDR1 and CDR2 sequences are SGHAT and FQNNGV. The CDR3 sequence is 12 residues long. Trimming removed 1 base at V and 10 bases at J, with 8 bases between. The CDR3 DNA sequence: TGTGCCAGCAGCTTAGGGTCTTCGGAGCAGTTCTTC. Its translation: CASSLGSSEQFF.

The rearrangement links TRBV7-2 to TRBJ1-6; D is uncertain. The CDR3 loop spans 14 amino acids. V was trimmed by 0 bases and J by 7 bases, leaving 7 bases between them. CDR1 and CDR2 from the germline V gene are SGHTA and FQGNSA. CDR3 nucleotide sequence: TGTGCCAGCAGCTTAGCCCCCAGAAATTCACCCCTCCACTTT. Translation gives CASSLAPRNSPLHF.

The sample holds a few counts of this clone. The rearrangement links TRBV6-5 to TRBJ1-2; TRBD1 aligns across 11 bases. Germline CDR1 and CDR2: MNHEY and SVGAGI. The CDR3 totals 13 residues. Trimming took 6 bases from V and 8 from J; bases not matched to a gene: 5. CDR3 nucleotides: TGTGCCAGCAGAGGGACAGGGGGAGAAGGCTACACCTTC. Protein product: CASRGTGGEGYTF.

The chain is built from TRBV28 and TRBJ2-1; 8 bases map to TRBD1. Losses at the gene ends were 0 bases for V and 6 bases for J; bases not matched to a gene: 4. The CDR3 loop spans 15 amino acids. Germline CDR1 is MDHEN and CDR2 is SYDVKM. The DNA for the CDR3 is TGTGCCAGCAGTTTATGGCAGGGGGCGGGCAATGAGCAGTTCTTC. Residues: CASSLWQGAGNEQFF.

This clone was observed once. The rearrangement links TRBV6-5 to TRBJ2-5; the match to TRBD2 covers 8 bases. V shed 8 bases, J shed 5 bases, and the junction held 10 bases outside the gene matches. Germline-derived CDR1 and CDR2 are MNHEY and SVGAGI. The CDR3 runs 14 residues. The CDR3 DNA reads TGTGCCAGCGGACGAGGACTAGCCGGGGAGACCCAGTACTTC. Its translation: CASGRGLAGETQYF.

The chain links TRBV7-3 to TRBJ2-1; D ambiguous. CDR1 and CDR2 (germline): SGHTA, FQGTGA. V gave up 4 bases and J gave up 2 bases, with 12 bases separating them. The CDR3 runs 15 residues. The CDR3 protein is CASSYPIFPYNEQFF. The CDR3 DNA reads TGTGCCAGCAGCTATCCGATTTTCCCCTACAATGAGCAGTTCTTC. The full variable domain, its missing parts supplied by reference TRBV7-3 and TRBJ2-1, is GAGVSQTPSNKVTEKGKYVELRCDPISGHTALYWYRQSLGQGPEFLIYFQGTGAADDSGLPNDRFFAVRPEGSVSTLKIQRTERGDSAVYLCASSYPIFPYNEQFFGPGTRLTVL.

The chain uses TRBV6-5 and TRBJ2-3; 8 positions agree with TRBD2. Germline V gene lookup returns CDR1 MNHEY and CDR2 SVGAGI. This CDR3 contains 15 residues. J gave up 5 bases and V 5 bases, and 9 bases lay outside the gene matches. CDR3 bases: TGTGCCAGCAGTAGCGGGGGAGGAGGGGGAGATACGCAGTATTTT. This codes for CASSSGGGGGDTQYF.

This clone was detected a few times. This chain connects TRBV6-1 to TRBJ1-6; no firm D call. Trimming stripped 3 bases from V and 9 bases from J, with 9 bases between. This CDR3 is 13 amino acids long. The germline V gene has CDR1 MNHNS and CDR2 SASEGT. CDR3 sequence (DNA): TGTGCCAGCAGTGATGTATGGGGTTCACCCCTCCACTTT. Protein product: CASSDVWGSPLHF.

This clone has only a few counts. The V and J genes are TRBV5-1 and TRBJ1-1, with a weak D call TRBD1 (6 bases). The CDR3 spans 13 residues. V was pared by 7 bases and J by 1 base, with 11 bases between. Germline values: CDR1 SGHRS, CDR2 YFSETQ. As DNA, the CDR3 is TGCGCCAGCCGATCAGGGGAGAACACTGAAGCTTTCTTT. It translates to CASRSGENTEAFF.

The CDR3 loop reads CASMPSGRSEQYF. For the CDR3, the DNA is TGTGCCAGCATGCCTAGCGGGAGAAGCGAGCAGTACTTC. This chain joins TRBV6-1 and TRBJ2-7; 10 bases align to TRBD2. Germline V gene lookup returns CDR1 MNHNS and CDR2 SASEGT. The CDR3 length is 13 residues. The V and J ends lost 7 bases and 6 bases, in that order; junction bases with no gene match: 6.

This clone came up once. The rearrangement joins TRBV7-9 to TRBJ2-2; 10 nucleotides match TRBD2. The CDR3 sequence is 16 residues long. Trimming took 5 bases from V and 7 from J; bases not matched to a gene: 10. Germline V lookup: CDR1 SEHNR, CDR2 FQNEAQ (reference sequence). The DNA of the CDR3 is TGTGCCAGCAGCAGGAGCGGGAGGGCCCTCGGCGGGGAGCTGTTTTTT. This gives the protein CASSRSGRALGGELFF.

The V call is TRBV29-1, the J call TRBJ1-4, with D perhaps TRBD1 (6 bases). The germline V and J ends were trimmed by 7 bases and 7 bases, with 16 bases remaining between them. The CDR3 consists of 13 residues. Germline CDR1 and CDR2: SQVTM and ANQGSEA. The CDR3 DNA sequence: TGCAGCGCCGAGGGGGGGCAGGGTGAAAAACTGTTTTTT. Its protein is CSAEGGQGEKLFF.

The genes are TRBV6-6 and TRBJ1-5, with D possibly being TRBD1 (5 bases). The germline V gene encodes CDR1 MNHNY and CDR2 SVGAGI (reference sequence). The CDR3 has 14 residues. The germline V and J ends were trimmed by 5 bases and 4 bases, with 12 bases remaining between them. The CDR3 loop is CASSQETANQPQHF. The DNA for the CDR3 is TGTGCCAGCAGTCAGGAGACAGCAAATCAGCCCCAGCATTTT.

The DNA of the CDR3 is TGTGCCAGCGTTATTTCCGCAGGGAGCTCCTACGAGCAGTACTTC. Translated, it gives CASVISAGSSYEQYF. The genes are TRBV6-1 and TRBJ2-7; D assignment may be TRBD1 or TRBD2 (5 bases each). This CDR3 has 15 residues. Germline loops: CDR1 MNHNS, CDR2 SASEGT. V lost 8 bases, J lost 0 bases, and 17 bases lay in between.

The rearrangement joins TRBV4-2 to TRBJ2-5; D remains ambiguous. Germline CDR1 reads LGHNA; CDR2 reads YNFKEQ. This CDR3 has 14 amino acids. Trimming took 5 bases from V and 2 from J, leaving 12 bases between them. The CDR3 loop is CASSLPQVQETQYF. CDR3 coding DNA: TGTGCCAGCAGCTTACCGCAGGTTCAAGAGACCCAGTACTTC.